Described below is a single TCR beta chain sequence and its context. The V gene lost 3 bases and the J gene lost 1 base, with 7 bases spanning the gap. The germline gives CDR1 SGHTA, CDR2 FQGNSA. This CDR3 spans 14 amino acids. Recruitment covered about two dozen US areas and drew participants whose ages spanned about 18 to 90 years. Participant-reported clinical history was the basis for cohort assignment. In the authors' methods: Amplification of reference gene primers provided the estimated nucleated cell counts. Sequencing was performed with immunoSEQ multiplex PCR; in TCRdb, only in-frame clones are kept and a portion is missing. The V and J calls and clone size were taken over from that table, and D and trimming were inferred from the DNA. In the table there are about 440,000 clones, roughly 87% of which are singletons. This sample is drawn from a study of blood T cell repertoires in COVID-19. Across the study: The cDNA or gDNA used as material had been derived from T cells, B-cell-depleted T cells, or PBMCs.

The genes are TRBV7-2 and TRBJ1-5; TRBD1 might be the D (5 bases). This clonotype was sampled from a woman younger than 30 with acute COVID-19. The specimen was PBMCs or T cells enriched from blood (not recorded which). The CDR3 coding sequence is TGTGCCAGCAGCTTCGACAGCAGCAATCAGCCCCAGCATTTT. It is translated as CASSFDSSNQPQHF.